This TCR beta chain was sequenced for a study of cytomegalovirus exposure and HLA in healthy donors. CDR1 and CDR2 (germline): SEHNR, FQNEAQ (reference sequence). The CDR3 is 14 amino acids. V shed 4 bases, J shed 10 bases, and the junction held 7 bases outside the gene matches. It was with 60 Vbeta and 13 Jbeta primers that the PCR ran. Produced via immunoSEQ multiplex PCR; TCRdb's table is partial and in-frame only. The sample has roughly 44,000 clones, approximately 81% seen once. The chain recombines TRBV7-9 with TRBJ2-4; 10 bases align to TRBD1. The sequence was collected from a man between 45 and 60 years old in good health and CMV-seronegative. Input material: PBMCs. The CDR3: CASSSGTGVEIQYF. The CDR3 DNA reads TGTGCCAGCAGCTCAGGGACAGGGGTGGAAATTCAGTACTTC.